Listed below are T cell receptor beta chains from one sample, sequenced in a study of blood T cell repertoires in COVID-19. The protocol was immunoSEQ multiplex PCR, while the TCRdb copy is restricted to in-frame clones and leaves out a portion. The sample holds fewer than 300,000 clones, 82% seen once. The sequenced sample consisted of peripheral blood. The receptors here all came from a young woman with acute or convalescent COVID-19. The CDR3 runs from the conserved cysteine through the conserved F or W. The order of the fields is V gene, D gene, clone size, J gene, CDR3 DNA, CDR3 protein. The D gene is left open where the match is weak. Size tells how often a clone was seen (once, few, many) or the class of an expanded clone, and some rows leave it out.

v_call: TRBV7-2; d_call: NA; clone_size: once; j_call: TRBJ1-2; cdr3_nt: TGTGCCAGCAGCCCGCCCGGGACACAATTTTATGGCTACACCTTC; cdr3_aa: CASSPPGTQFYGYTF
v_call: TRBV7-9; d_call: NA; clone_size: NA; j_call: TRBJ2-7; cdr3_nt: TGTGCCAGCAGCCGATCACAGGGTTTGGGGTACGAGCAGTACTTC; cdr3_aa: CASSRSQGLGYEQYF
v_call: TRBV30; d_call: NA; clone_size: NA; j_call: TRBJ2-1; cdr3_nt: TGTGCCTGCGACTTGACAGCCTACAATGAGCAGTTCTTC; cdr3_aa: CACDLTAYNEQFF
v_call: TRBV10-1; d_call: NA; clone_size: NA; j_call: TRBJ1-1; cdr3_nt: TGCGCCAGCAGTGATAGCAGCCAGAACACTGAAGCTTTCTTT; cdr3_aa: CASSDSSQNTEAFF
v_call: TRBV30; d_call: NA; clone_size: NA; j_call: TRBJ1-6; cdr3_nt: TGTGCCTGGAGTAAGGGATATACAGGGATTAGTTCACCCCTCCACTTT; cdr3_aa: CAWSKGYTGISSPLHF
v_call: TRBV18; d_call: TRBD2; clone_size: NA; j_call: TRBJ2-7; cdr3_nt: TGTGCCAGCTCACCACCGGCGGGAGCCTCCTACGAGCAGTACTTC; cdr3_aa: CASSPPAGASYEQYF
v_call: TRBV6-5; d_call: TRBD2; clone_size: NA; j_call: TRBJ2-3; cdr3_nt: TGTGCCAGCAGTTACGGGACTAGCGGGACCACAGATACGCAGTATTTT; cdr3_aa: CASSYGTSGTTDTQYF
v_call: TRBV29-1; d_call: NA; clone_size: NA; j_call: TRBJ1-3; cdr3_nt: TGCAGCGTCGAAGGACAGATCTCTGGAAACACCATATATTTT; cdr3_aa: CSVEGQISGNTIYF
v_call: TRBV5-1; d_call: TRBD1; clone_size: NA; j_call: TRBJ1-2; cdr3_nt: TGCGCCAGCAGCTTGGAAGGAGGGGGCGAGGGCTACACCTTC; cdr3_aa: CASSLEGGGEGYTF
v_call: TRBV29-1; d_call: TRBD1; clone_size: NA; j_call: TRBJ1-5; cdr3_nt: TGCAGCGTTGCGGGGACAGGTAATCAGCCCCAGCATTTT; cdr3_aa: CSVAGTGNQPQHF
v_call: TRBV6-5; d_call: TRBD2; clone_size: NA; j_call: TRBJ2-7; cdr3_nt: TGTGCCAGCAGCACCGGGGCTAGCGGGGTCTACGAGCAGTACTTC; cdr3_aa: CASSTGASGVYEQYF
v_call: TRBV5-1; d_call: TRBD2; clone_size: NA; j_call: TRBJ2-3; cdr3_nt: TGCGCCAGCAGCGAGGGGCCTAGCGGGACCACAGATACGCAGTATTTT; cdr3_aa: CASSEGPSGTTDTQYF
v_call: TRBV2; d_call: TRBD1; clone_size: NA; j_call: TRBJ1-3; cdr3_nt: TGTGCCAGCAGTGATGGGCAGGGGGCGTACACCATATATTTT; cdr3_aa: CASSDGQGAYTIYF
v_call: TRBV18; d_call: NA; clone_size: NA; j_call: TRBJ1-1; cdr3_nt: TGTGCCAGCTCACCACAGGGGGACACTGAAGCTTTCTTT; cdr3_aa: CASSPQGDTEAFF
v_call: TRBV9; d_call: TRBD2; clone_size: NA; j_call: TRBJ2-2; cdr3_nt: TGTGCCAGCAGCCCAGGAGGGGCGGGAGGGGCCGCCGGGGAGCTGTTTTTT; cdr3_aa: CASSPGGAGGAAGELFF
v_call: TRBV15; d_call: NA; clone_size: NA; j_call: TRBJ1-5; cdr3_nt: TGTGCCACCTCCCGGGGGAGGGACCTTAGCAATCAGCCCCAGCATTTT; cdr3_aa: CATSRGRDLSNQPQHF
v_call: TRBV5-4; d_call: TRBD1; clone_size: NA; j_call: TRBJ2-7; cdr3_nt: TGTGCCAGCAGCATGGACAGGGGGTACTACGAGCAGTACTTC; cdr3_aa: CASSMDRGYYEQYF
v_call: TRBV5-1; d_call: TRBD2; clone_size: NA; j_call: TRBJ2-1; cdr3_nt: TGCGCCAGCAGCTTGGGACTAGCGGGAGGCAATGAGCAGTTCTTC; cdr3_aa: CASSLGLAGGNEQFF